This T cell receptor (beta chain) was captured by sequencing in a study of coeliac disease (dated by TCRdb to 2021 to 2024). Study-wide context: Each coeliac patient was placed into one of three groups: newly diagnosed active disease, refractory coeliac disease type I, or disease controlled by a gluten-free diet. Because high-resolution HLA typing was not available, biased TRBV7-2 usage was queried as a proof of principle. Small intestinal lymphocyte fractions from coeliac and non-coeliac patients were analysed in the study using next-generation sequencing of rearranged TRB and TRG CDR3 regions. The aim was to characterise TR repertoires of small intestinal T cells in active, refractory type I and gluten-free-diet-treated coeliac disease. A total of 30 or so patients were included in the full study, of whom some 22 had serologically confirmed coeliac disease and 8 were controls with non-small intestinal disorders. TRB sequencing was successfully performed on samples from some 27 subjects, among which some 22 paired bulk unsorted intraepithelial and lamina propria cell samples were included. The paper's findings and limits, for the study overall: TRB and TRG repertoires of active coeliac intraepithelial and lamina propria samples showed lower clonality than controls, suggesting recruitment of diverse T cells. Cross-contamination between compartments was possible, because separating intraepithelial cells from lamina propria cells did not produce high-purity fractions. Published gliadin-specific TRB sequences turned up in about 45% of the 18 coeliac lamina propria samples, compared with only 1 of 6 controls. In the authors' view, the approach was unsuitable for unbiased detection of gliadin-specific T cells, since gliadin-specific T cells are scarce and rarely shared between patients. TRB repertoires were mostly private, with most amino acid sequences found in only one sample, and V-gene usage showed no significant difference between disease groups.

Cells were frozen in aliquots of around 500,000 in DMSO/FBS in liquid nitrogen, and a single aliquot from each fraction was used for sequencing. Endoscopy and small intestinal biopsy were performed in all 30 patients in the study. Lamina propria cells were released by collagenase digestion of the biopsy tissue remaining after intraepithelial cell isolation. Genomic DNA was extracted from frozen unsorted cell fractions with the Qiagen DNeasy blood extraction kit. CDR1 and CDR2 are drawn from the germline V gene (reference sequence): MNHNY, SVGAGI. The V end gives up 4 bases and the J end 2 bases, leaving 5 bases in the junction not matched to a gene. The CDR3 runs 14 amino acids, cysteine and phenylalanine included. CDR3 DNA only is kept here, 42 bases in frame from base 1. This clone was seen a few times. It lacks a known antigen. No base-level quality is on record; no much larger clone is a single base apart.

Library preparation used the immunoSEQ multiplex PCR assay. The TR loci underwent multiplexed PCR amplification, with J gene segments targeted by reverse primers and V gene segments targeted by forward primers. The Illumina HiSeq System was used to sequence the amplified CDR3 regions. On the study's bioinformatics: To strip out PCR and sequencing errors and collapse the data into unique sequences, a nearest-neighbour algorithm merged closely related reads. Two measures summarised the repertoires: clonality, and T cell density, defined as TR molecules per amount of genomic DNA input. CDR3 amino acid sequences present in at least 80% of unsorted samples were defined as public TRs, and these public TRs were then tested for differential abundance between coeliac and control samples. Every lamina propria sample was checked against a list of some 220 published gliadin-specific TRB sequences. Kruskal-Wallis tests followed by Dunn post-tests were used to test for differences in clonality and density between disease groups. This is the immuneACCESS table as TCRdb keeps it, with only in-frame sequences that have V and J called. A part of the clones is gone; compared with another copy, unresolved V genes explain less than half, and the rest is unexplained. The DNA was the basis for D and trimming; V, J and clone size are from that table. This sample lists about 5,000 clones; approximately 70% were detected once. About 6.3% of the sample lies in the top ten.

The sample was lymphocytes from the gut lamina propria. The cell subset or site label on this specimen signifies: lamina propria cell (LPC) fraction of small intestinal biopsy. This clonotype originated in a young man with celiac disease on a gluten-free diet. Rearrangement joined TRBV6-6 to TRBJ2-7; 7 middle bases align to TRBD1. The nucleotides read TGTGCCAGCAGTTCCCGACAGGGCCCCTACGAGCAGTACTTC. The translation is CASSSRQGPYEQYF.